This T cell receptor beta chain originates from a study of blood T cell repertoires in COVID-19. Looking at the study overall: Material from acute and convalescent COVID-19 was sourced from the United States, Italy and Spain. From T cells, B-cell-depleted T cells, or PBMCs came the material, which was cDNA or gDNA.

Germline V gene sequence: CDR1 LGHNA, CDR2 YSLEER. CDR3 length: 13 amino acids. J lost 12 bases, V lost 1 base, and 6 bases had no gene match. In the study's own analysis: Scientists estimated how many nucleated cells there were by amplifying reference gene primers. Generated by immunoSEQ multiplex PCR, the TCRdb table keeps only in-frame clones and is missing some. The V and J calls and clone size are taken from that table; D and trimming were inferred from the DNA. The sample has some 200,000 clones, 83% seen once. Seattle cases were enrolled at active infection and followed longitudinally. Sequencing used peripheral blood. This sequence was found in a woman younger than 45 with COVID-19, enrolled during active disease. The chain is built from TRBV4-3 and TRBJ2-1; 7 bases match TRBD2. The CDR3 sequence is CASSQARLAWQFF. The DNA for the CDR3 is TGCGCCAGCAGCCAAGCAAGACTAGCCTGGCAGTTCTTC.